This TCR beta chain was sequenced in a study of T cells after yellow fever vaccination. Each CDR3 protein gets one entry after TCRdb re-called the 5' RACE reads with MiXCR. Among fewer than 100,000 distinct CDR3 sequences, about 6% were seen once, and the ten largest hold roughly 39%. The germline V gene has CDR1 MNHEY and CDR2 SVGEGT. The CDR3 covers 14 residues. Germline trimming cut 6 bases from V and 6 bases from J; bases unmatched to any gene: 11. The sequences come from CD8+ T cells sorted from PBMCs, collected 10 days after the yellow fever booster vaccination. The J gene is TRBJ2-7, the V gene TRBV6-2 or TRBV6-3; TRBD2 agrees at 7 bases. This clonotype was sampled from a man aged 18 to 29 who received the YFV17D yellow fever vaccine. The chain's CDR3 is CASRGLTGLREQYF. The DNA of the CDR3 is TGTGCCAGCAGGGGACTAACAGGTCTCCGCGAGCAGTACTTC.